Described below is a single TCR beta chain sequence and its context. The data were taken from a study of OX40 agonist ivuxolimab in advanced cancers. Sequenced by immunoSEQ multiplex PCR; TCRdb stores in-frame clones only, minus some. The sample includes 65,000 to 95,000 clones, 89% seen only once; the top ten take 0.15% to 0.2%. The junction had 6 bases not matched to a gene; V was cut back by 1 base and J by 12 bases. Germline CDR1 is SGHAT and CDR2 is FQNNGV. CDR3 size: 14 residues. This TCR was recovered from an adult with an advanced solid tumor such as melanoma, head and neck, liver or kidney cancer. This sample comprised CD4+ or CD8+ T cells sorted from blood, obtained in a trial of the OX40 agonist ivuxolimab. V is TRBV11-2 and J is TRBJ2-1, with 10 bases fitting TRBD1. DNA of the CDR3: TGTGCCAGCAGCTTAGGCCGAAGGGACAGGGGGCAGTTCTTC. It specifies CASSLGRRDRGQFF.